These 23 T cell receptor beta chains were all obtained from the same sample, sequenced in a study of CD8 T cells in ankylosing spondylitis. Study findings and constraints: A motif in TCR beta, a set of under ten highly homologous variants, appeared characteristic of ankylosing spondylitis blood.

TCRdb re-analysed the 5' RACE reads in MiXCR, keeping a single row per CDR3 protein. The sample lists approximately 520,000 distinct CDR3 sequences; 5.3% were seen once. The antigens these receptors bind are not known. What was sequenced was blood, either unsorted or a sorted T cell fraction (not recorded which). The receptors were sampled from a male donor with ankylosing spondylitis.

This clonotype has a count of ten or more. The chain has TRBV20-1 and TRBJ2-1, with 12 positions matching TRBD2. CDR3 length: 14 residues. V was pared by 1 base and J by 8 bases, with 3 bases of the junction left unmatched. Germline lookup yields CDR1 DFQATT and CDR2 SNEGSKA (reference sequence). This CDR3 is CSARATSGSYEQFF. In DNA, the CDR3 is TGCAGTGCTAGAGCGACTAGCGGGAGTTATGAGCAGTTCTTC.

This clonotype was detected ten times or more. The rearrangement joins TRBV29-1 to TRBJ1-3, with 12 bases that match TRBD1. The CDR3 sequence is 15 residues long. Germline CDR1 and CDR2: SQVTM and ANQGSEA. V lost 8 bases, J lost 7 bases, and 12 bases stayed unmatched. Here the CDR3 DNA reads TGCAGCCTAGCCGAAGGGACAGGGGGCGATAACACCATATATTTT. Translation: CSLAEGTGGDNTIYF.

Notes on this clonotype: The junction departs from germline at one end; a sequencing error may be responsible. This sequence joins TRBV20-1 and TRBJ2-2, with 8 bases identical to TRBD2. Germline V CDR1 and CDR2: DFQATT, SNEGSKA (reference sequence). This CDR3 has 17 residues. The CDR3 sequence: CSARGAGLAVNTGELFF. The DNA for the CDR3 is TGCAGTGCCAGAGGGGCAGGACTAGCCGTGAACACCGGGGAGCTGTTTTTT.

The CDR3 DNA sequence: TGTGCCAGTACCGCAGCCCTGAGCTCCTACAATGAGCAGTTCTTC. The encoded protein is CASTAALSSYNEQFF. The chain recombines TRBV19 with TRBJ2-1; D remains unclear. Germline V CDR1 and CDR2: LNHDA, SQIVND (reference sequence). The CDR3 runs to 15 residues. V lost 7 bases and J 0 bases, leaving 13 bases between the germline ends.

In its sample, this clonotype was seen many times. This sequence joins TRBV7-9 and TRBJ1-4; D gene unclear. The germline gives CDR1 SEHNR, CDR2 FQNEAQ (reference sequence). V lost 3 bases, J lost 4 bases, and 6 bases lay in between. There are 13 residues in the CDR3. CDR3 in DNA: TGTGCCAGCAGCTTCGGGGTTAATGAAAAACTGTTTTTT. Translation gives CASSFGVNEKLFF.

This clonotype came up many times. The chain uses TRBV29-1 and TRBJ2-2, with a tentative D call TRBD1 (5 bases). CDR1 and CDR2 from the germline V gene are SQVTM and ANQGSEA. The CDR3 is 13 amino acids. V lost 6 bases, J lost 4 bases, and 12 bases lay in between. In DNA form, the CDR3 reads TGCAGCGTCGGCAGGGCTACCACCGGGGAGCTGTTTTTT. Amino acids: CSVGRATTGELFF.

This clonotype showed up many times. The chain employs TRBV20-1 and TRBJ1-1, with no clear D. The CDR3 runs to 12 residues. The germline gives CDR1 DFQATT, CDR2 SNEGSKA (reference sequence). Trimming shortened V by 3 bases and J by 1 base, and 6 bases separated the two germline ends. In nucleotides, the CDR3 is TGCAGTGCTAGGGACCCGAACACTGAAGCTTTCTTT. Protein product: CSARDPNTEAFF.

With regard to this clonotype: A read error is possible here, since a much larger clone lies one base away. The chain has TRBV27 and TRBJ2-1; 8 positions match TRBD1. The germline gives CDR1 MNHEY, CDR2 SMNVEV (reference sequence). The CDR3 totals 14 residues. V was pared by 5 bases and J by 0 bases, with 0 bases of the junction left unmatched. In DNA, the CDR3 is TGTGCCAGCAGTACAGGGGGCTCCTACAATGAGCAGTTCTTC. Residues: CASSTGGSYNEQFF.

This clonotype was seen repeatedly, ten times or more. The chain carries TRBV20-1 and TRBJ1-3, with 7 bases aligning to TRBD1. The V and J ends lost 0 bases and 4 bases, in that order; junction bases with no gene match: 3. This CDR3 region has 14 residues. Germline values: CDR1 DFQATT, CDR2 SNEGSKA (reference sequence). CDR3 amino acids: CSARDPQGGNTIYF. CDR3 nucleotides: TGCAGTGCTAGAGATCCACAGGGGGGAAACACCATATATTTT.

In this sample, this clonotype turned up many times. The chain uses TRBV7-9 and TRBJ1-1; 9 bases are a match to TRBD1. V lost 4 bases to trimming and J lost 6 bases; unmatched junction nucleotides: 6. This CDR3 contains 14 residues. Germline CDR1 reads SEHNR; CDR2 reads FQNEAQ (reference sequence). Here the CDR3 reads CASSSPGQGAEAFF. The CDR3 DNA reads TGTGCCAGCAGCTCACCGGGACAGGGCGCTGAAGCTTTCTTT.

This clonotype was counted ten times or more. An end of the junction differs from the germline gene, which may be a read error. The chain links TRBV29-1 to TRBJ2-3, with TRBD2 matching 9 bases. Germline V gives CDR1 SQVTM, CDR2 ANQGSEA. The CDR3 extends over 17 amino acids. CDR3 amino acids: CSVEGPVAGAPADTQYF. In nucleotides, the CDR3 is TGCAGCGTGGAAGGTCCGGTAGCGGGGGCCCCGGCAGATACGCAGTATTTT.

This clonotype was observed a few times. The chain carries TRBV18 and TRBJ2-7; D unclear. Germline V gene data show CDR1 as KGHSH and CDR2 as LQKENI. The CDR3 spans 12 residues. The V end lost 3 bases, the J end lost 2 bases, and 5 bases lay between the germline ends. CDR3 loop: CASSPSAYEQYF. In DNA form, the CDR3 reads TGTGCCAGCTCACCTTCGGCCTACGAGCAGTACTTC.

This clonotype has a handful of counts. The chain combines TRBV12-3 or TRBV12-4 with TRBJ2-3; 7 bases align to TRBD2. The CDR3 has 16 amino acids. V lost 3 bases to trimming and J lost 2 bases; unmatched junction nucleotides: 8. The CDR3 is CASSFGLEHYTDTQYF. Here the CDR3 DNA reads TGTGCCAGCAGTTTCGGACTAGAGCACTACACAGATACGCAGTATTTT.

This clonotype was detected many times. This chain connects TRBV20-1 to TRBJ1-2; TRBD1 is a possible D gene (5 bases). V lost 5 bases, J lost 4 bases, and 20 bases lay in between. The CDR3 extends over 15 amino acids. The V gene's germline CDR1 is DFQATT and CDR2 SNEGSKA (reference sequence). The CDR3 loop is CSARGVLGNSYGYTF. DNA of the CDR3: TGCAGTGCTCGGGGGGTCTTGGGTAACTCCTATGGCTACACCTTC.

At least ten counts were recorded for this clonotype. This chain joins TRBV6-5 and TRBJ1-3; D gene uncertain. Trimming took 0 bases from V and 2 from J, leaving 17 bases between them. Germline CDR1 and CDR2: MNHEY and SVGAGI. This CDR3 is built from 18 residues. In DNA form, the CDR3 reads TGTGCCAGCAGTTACTCGAGAGGGTCGGAGGGCCCTGGAAACACCATATATTTT. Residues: CASSYSRGSEGPGNTIYF.

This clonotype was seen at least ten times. The chain's CDR3 is CATSDTHRLAGDDTGELFF. The CDR3 DNA is TGTGCCACCAGTGATACCCACCGACTAGCGGGAGACGACACCGGGGAGCTGTTTTTT. The J gene is TRBJ2-2, the V gene TRBV24-1, with 12 nucleotides matching TRBD2. From germline, CDR1 is KGHDR and CDR2 SFDVKD. The CDR3 extends over 19 amino acids. The V gene end was trimmed by 3 bases and the J gene end by 3 bases; junction bases not matched to a gene: 10.

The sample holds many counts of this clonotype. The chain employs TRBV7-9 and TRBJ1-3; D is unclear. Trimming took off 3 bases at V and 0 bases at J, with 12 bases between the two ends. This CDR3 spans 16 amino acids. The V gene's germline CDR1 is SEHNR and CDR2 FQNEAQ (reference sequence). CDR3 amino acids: CASSFSLQSSGNTIYF. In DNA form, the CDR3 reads TGTGCCAGCAGCTTTAGTCTCCAGAGCTCTGGAAACACCATATATTTT.

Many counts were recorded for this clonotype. The CDR3 nucleotides are TGTGCCAGCAGTGAACAGGGAACCACAGATACGCAGTATTTT. The encoded protein is CASSEQGTTDTQYF. The chain links TRBV2 to TRBJ2-3; a possible D gene is TRBD1 (5 bases). Germline CDR1 SNHLY, CDR2 FYNNEI. The CDR3 spans 14 residues. V lost 2 bases and J lost 2, with 8 bases in between.

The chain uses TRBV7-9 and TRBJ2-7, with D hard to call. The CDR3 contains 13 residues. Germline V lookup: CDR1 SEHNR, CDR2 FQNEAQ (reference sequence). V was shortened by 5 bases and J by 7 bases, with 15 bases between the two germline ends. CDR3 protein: CASSPNRLREQYF. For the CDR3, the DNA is TGTGCCAGCAGCCCGAACAGATTGAGGGAGCAGTACTTC.

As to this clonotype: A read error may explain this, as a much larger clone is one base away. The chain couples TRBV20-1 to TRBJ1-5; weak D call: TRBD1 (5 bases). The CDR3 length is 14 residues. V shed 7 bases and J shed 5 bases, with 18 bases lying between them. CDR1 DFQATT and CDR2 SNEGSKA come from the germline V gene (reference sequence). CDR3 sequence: CSDPSGGWDQPQHF. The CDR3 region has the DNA TGCAGTGACCCATCGGGGGGTTGGGATCAGCCCCAGCATTTT.

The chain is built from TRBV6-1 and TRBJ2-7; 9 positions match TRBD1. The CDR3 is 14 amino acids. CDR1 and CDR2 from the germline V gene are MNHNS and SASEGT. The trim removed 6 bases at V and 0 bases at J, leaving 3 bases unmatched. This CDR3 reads CASRRDRVSYEQYF. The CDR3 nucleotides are TGTGCCAGCAGAAGGGACAGGGTCTCCTACGAGCAGTACTTC.

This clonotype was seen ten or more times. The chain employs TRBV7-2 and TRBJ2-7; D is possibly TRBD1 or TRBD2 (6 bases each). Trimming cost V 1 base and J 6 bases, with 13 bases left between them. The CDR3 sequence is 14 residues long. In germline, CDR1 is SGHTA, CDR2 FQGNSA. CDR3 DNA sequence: TGTGCCAGCAGCTTAGTGCAGGGGAGGATCGAGCAGTACTTC. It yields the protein CASSLVQGRIEQYF.

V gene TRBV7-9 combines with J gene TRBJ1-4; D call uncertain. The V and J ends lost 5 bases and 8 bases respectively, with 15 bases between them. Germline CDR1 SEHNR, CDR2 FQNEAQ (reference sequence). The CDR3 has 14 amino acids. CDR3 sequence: CASSLGGISEKLFF. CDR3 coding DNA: TGTGCCAGCAGCCTCGGAGGGATTAGCGAAAAACTGTTTTTT.